One and the same sample provided the 6 T cell receptor beta chains below, sequenced in a study of breast tumors, draining lymph nodes, adjacent tissues. A single record per CDR3 protein comes from TCRdb applying MiXCR to the multiplex PCR reads. Among hundreds of thousands of distinct CDR3 sequences, less than 40% were seen once, and the ten largest hold around 1.5%. Breast cancer patients provided tissue from their axillary draining lymph nodes. The specimen was axillary lymph node tissue. The source is a female donor with breast cancer. Some clones in this sample may be carry-over from other donors' samples.

In this sample, this clonotype turned up many times. The chain uses TRBV10-3 and TRBJ1-6; D gene uncertain. The V and J ends lost 4 bases and 6 bases respectively, with 13 bases between them. Germline V gives CDR1 ENHRY, CDR2 SYGVKD. There are 15 residues in the CDR3. DNA for the CDR3: TGTGCCATCAGTGGAGTCGCAGGAGCTAATTCACCCCTCCACTTT. This encodes CAISGVAGANSPLHF.

This clonotype was found many times. The CDR3: CASSQRRKETQYF. Written as DNA, the CDR3 is TGTGCCAGCAGTCAGCGGAGGAAAGAGACCCAGTACTTC. The chain uses TRBV7-2 and TRBJ2-5; D may be TRBD2 (5 bases). CDR3 length: 13 amino acids. The V end lost 6 bases, the J end lost 3 bases, and 11 bases lay between the germline ends. Germline assignment: CDR1 SGHTA and CDR2 FQGNSA.

This clonotype came up many times. This chain uses TRBV5-1 with TRBJ2-1; the match to TRBD2 covers 10 bases. This CDR3 region has 15 residues. The V gene's germline CDR1 is SGHRS and CDR2 YFSETQ. The V segment lost 4 bases and the J segment 7 bases; nucleotides outside the gene matches: 8. DNA of the CDR3: TGCGCCAGCAGCCAAGCGGGAGGGCCAAAGAATGAGCAGTTCTTC. Translation: CASSQAGGPKNEQFF.

There are many counts of this clonotype. The chain employs TRBV6-5 and TRBJ1-2, with a weak D call TRBD1 (5 bases). Germline V gene sequence: CDR1 MNHEY, CDR2 SVGAGI. The CDR3 extends over 13 amino acids. V dropped 8 bases and J dropped 2 bases, with 12 bases sitting between them. The CDR3 reads CASRGLGNYGYTF. The CDR3 nucleotides read TGTGCCAGCCGGGGCCTGGGGAACTATGGCTACACCTTC.

This clonotype occurred many times. CDR3 sequence reads: CSARPLGASGMFEQYF. The CDR3, as DNA: TGCAGTGCTAGACCCCTAGGCGCTAGCGGGATGTTCGAGCAGTACTTC. The V call is TRBV20-1, the J call TRBJ2-7; 9 bases are shared with TRBD2. Germline CDR1 and CDR2: DFQATT and SNEGSKA (reference sequence). This CDR3 contains 16 residues. The V segment lost 2 bases and the J segment 6 bases; nucleotides outside the gene matches: 14.

This clonotype was seen just once. In this CDR3 the conserved last residue, phenylalanine or tryptophan, is missing, so a read error is likely. V and J are TRBV10-3 and TRBJ2-5; D may be TRBD2 (6 bases). V gave up 5 bases and J gave up 2 bases, with 12 bases separating them. The CDR3 contains 14 residues. Germline CDR1 ENHRY, CDR2 SYGVKD. CDR3 residues: CAISPREVQETQYI. In nucleotides, the CDR3 is TGTGCCATCAGTCCCAGGGAGGTGCAAGAGACCCAGTACATC.